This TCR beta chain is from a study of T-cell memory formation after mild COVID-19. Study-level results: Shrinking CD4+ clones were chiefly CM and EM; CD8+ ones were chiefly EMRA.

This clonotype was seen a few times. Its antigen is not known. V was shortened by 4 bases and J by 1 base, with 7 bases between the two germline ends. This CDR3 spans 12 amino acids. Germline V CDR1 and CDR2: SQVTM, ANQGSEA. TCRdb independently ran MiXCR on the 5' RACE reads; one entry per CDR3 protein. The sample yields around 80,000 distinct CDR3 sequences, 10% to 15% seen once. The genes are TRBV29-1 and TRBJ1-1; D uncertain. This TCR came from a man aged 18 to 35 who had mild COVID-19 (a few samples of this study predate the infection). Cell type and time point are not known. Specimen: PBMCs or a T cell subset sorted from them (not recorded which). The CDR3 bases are TGCAGCGTTGTTCCAGGGAACACTGAAGCTTTCTTT. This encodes CSVVPGNTEAFF. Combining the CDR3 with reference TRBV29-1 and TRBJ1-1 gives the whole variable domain SAVISQKPSRDICQRGTSLTIQCQVDSQVTMMFWYRQQPGQSLTLIATANQGSEATYESGFVIDKFPISRPNLTFSTLTVSNMSPEDSSIYLCSVVPGNTEAFFGQGTRLTVV.